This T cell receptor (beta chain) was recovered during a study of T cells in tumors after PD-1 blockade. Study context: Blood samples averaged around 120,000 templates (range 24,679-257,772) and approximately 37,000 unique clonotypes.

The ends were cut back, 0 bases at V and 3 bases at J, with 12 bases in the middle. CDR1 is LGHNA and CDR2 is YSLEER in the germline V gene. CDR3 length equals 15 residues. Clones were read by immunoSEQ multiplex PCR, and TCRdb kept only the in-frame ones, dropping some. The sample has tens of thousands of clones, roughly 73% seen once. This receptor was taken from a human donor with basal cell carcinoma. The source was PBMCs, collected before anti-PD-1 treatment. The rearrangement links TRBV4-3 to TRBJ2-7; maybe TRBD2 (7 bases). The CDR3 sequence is CASSQERGAGYEQYF. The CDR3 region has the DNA TGCGCCAGCAGCCAAGAACGGGGGGCGGGCTACGAGCAGTACTTC.